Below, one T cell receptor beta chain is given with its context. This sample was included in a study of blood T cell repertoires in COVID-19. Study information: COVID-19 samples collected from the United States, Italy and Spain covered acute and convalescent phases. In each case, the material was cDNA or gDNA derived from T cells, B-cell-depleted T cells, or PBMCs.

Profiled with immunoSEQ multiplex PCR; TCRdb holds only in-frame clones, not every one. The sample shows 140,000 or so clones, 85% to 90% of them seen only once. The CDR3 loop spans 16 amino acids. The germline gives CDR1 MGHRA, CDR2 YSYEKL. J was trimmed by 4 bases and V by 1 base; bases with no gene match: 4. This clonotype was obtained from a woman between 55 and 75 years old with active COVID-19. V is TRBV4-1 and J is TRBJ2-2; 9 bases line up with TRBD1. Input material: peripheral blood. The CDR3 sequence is CASSQGGTGFTGELFF. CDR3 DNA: TGCGCCAGCAGCCAAGGAGGGACAGGGTTCACCGGGGAGCTGTTTTTT.